Sequencing of this TCR beta chain was carried out in a study of blood T cell repertoires in COVID-19. Source study methods: Amplifying reference gene primers gave estimates of nucleated cell counts. Using immunoSEQ multiplex PCR, the repertoire was profiled, and TCRdb retains in-frame clones only, with some absent. D and trimming come from the DNA, and the V and J calls and clone size come from that table. The table has fewer than 150,000 clones, about nine tenths seen once. Germline CDR1 SGHRS, CDR2 YFSETQ. V was cut by 0 bases and J by 6 bases, with 14 bases left in between. The length of the CDR3 is 15 residues.

The material sequenced was peripheral blood. This clonotype was sampled from a human donor in a cohort sampled during active COVID-19. J is TRBJ2-3 and V is TRBV5-1; weak D call: TRBD1 (5 bases). CDR3 DNA sequence: TGCGCCAGCAGCTTGGCCCGACGCCCAGGGGATACGCAGTATTTT. Protein: CASSLARRPGDTQYF.